The sample holds one count of the clone carrying this T cell receptor beta chain. Its target is not known. This specimen comes from a study of cytomegalovirus exposure and HLA in healthy donors. Vbeta (60) and Jbeta (13) primers were used in the PCR. Repertoires were generated with immunoSEQ multiplex PCR, while TCRdb's copy carries only in-frame clones and drops some. The table has approximately 250,000 clones, just under 80% seen once. Study observations and caveats: Most TCR sequences proved rare, with some public TCRs found in many donors. With later analysis, a missense DCLRE1C variant became linked to TCR beta V- and J-gene trimming.

What was sequenced was PBMCs. This TCR derives from a boy aged 5-17 years in good health and CMV-seronegative.

The CDR3 coding sequence is TGCGCCAGCAGCTTGGACAAAATAGCGACCCAGTACTTC. Amino acid sequence: CASSLDKIATQYF. This chain joins TRBV5-1 and TRBJ2-5; no clear D gene. This CDR3 comprises 13 residues. Trimming stripped 0 bases from V and 7 bases from J, with 10 bases between. The germline CDR1 and CDR2 sequences are SGHRS and YFSETQ.